This T cell receptor beta chain appears in the sequencing data of a study of Ad26.COV2.S vaccination and SARS-CoV-2 variants. The overall study: This donor came from the COV1001 trial of Ad26.COV2.S. Findings and limits, study-wide: Total T cell responses were possibly underestimated by TCR breadth and depth analyses. Placebo recipients trailed vaccine recipients in spike-specific TCR breadth. Breadth of non-spike TCRs did not differ between vaccinees and placebo recipients.

The table came from immunoSEQ multiplex PCR; TCRdb's copy has only in-frame clones and leaves some out. The profile shows more than 300,000 clones, about 86% of them singletons. Germline assignment: CDR1 PRHDT and CDR2 FYEKMQ (reference sequence). Between the trimmed V and J ends, which lost 0 bases and 1 base, there was a span of 11 bases. The CDR3 is made up of 16 amino acids. Treatment defined: some 19 received Ad26.COV2.S at low or high dose, single or two shots; 5 received placebo; per-sample allocation not given. Collection of the samples took place on day 63 after the first injection of vaccine or placebo. In its sample, this clone was seen a few times. Antigen unknown.

The sequences come from peripheral blood, collected in a trial of Ad26.COV2.S vaccine versus placebo. The TCR comes from a person aged 18-60 years who received the Ad26.COV2.S COVID-19 vaccine or a placebo. The chain joins TRBV13 to TRBJ2-3, with D perhaps being TRBD1 or TRBD2 (6 bases each). In DNA, the CDR3 is TGTGCCAGCAGCTTAGGGGGGGGCATCGGCACAGATACGCAGTATTTT. It encodes CASSLGGGIGTDTQYF.